The text below deals with one T cell receptor beta chain. Its specificity is not known. This table comes from immunoSEQ multiplex PCR, and its TCRdb copy is limited to in-frame clones, with some not included. The sample shows tens of thousands of clones, approximately 91% of them seen only once. The CDR3 is made up of 14 amino acids. Germline loops: CDR1 LGHNT, CDR2 FRNRAP. V lost 5 bases, J lost 0 bases, and 8 bases lay in between. The data were taken from a study of OX40 agonist ivuxolimab in advanced cancers. General study findings and limits: Averaging showed that CD8+ T cells had more expanded clones than CD4+ did.

The TCR was taken from an adult with an advanced solid tumor such as melanoma, head and neck, liver or kidney cancer. The chain carries TRBV12-5 and TRBJ1-5; D gene ambiguous. This specimen consisted of CD4+ or CD8+ T cells sorted from blood, obtained in a trial of the OX40 agonist ivuxolimab. This chain's CDR3 is CASGSGYSNQPQHF. CDR3 DNA: TGTGCTAGTGGTAGCGGGTATAGCAATCAGCCCCAGCATTTT.